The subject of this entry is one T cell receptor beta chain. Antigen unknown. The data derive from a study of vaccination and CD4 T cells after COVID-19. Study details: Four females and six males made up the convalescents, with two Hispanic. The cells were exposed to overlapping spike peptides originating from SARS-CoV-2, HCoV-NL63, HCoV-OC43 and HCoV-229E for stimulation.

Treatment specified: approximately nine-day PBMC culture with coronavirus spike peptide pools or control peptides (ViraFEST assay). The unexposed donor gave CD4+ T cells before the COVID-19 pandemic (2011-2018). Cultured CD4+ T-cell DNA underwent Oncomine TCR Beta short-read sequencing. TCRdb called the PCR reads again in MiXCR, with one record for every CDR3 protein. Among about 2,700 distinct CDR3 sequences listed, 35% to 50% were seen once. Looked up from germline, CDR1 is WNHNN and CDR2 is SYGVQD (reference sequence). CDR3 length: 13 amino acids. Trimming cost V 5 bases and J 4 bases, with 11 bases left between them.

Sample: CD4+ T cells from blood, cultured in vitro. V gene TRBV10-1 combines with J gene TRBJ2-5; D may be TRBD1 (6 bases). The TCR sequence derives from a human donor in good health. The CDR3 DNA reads TGCGCCAGCAGTTCTGCAGGGGTAGAGACCCAGTACTTC. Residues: CASSSAGVETQYF.